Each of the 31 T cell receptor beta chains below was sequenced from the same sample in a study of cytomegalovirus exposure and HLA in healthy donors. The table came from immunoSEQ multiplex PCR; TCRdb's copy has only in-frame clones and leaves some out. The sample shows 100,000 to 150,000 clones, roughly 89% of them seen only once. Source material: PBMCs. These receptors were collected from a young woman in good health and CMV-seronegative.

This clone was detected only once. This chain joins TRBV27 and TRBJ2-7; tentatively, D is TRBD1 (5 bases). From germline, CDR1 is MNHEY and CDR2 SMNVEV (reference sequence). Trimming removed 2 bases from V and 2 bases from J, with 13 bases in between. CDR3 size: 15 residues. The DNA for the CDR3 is TGTGCCAGCAGTTTAACCAGGGCACCAACCTACGAGCAGTACTTC. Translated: CASSLTRAPTYEQYF.

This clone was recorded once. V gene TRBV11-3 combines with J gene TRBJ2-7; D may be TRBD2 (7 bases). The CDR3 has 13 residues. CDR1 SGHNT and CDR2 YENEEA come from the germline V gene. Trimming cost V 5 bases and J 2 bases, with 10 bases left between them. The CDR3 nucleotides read TGTGCCAGCAGCCGAGGGGGGGCCTACGAGCAGTACTTC. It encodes CASSRGGAYEQYF.

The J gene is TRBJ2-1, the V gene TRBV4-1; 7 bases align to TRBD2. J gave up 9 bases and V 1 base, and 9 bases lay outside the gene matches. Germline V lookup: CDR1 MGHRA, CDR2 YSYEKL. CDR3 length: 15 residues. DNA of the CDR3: TGCGCCAGCAGCCAAGTACGGTCGGGGGGAACTGAGCAGTTCTTC. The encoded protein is CASSQVRSGGTEQFF.

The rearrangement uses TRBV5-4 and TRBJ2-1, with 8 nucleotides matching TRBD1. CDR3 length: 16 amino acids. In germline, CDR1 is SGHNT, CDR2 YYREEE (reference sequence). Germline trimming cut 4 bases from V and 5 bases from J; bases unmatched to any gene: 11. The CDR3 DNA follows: TGTGCCAGCAGCCAACCGACAGGGGATGTCAACAATGAGCAGTTCTTC. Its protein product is CASSQPTGDVNNEQFF.

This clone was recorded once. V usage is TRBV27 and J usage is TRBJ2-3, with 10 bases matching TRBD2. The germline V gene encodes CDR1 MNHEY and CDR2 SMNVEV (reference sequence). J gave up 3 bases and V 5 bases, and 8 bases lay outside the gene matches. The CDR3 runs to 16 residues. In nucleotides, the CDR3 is TGTGCCAGCAGTCCCATAGCGGGGGGCCCGACAGATACGCAGTATTTT. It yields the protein CASSPIAGGPTDTQYF.

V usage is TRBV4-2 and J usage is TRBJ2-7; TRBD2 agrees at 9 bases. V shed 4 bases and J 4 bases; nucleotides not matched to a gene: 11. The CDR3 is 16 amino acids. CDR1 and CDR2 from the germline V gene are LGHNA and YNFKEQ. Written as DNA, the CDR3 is TGTGCCAGCAGCCCGGGACCTGTAGCGGGGGAATACGAGCAGTACTTC. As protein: CASSPGPVAGEYEQYF.

The CDR3 DNA follows: TGTGCCAGCTCACCCGGGACAGGGTTTGGGTCCCCCTACGAGCAGTACTTC. This gives the protein CASSPGTGFGSPYEQYF. The rearrangement joins TRBV18 to TRBJ2-7; 9 bases match TRBD1. This CDR3 is built from 17 residues. Germline V gives CDR1 KGHSH, CDR2 LQKENI. V was pared by 3 bases and J by 2 bases, with 11 bases of the junction left unmatched.

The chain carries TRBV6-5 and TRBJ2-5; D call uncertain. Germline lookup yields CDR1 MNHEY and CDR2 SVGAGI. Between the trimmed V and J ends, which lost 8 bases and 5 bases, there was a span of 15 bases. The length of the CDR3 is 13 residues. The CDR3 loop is CASYGQVAETQYF. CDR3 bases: TGTGCCAGCTACGGTCAGGTTGCCGAGACCCAGTACTTC.

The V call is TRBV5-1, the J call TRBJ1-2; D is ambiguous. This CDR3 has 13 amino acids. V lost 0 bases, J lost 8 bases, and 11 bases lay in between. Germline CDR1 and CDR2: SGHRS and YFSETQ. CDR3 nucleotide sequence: TGCGCCAGCAGCTTGGCAGGCGCCCGCGGCTACACCTTC. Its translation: CASSLAGARGYTF.

CDR3 nucleotide sequence: TGCAGCGTTGATGTGAGGGAGACCCAGTACTTC. This sequence encodes CSVDVRETQYF. V is TRBV29-1 and J is TRBJ2-5; no clear D. CDR1 is SQVTM, CDR2 ANQGSEA, per germline. This CDR3 is 11 amino acids long. V was shortened by 3 bases and J by 5 bases, with 7 bases between the two germline ends.

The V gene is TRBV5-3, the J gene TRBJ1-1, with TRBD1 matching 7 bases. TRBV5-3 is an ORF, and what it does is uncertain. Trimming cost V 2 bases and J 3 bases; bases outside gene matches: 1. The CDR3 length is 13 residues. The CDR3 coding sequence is TGTGCCAGAAGCTTCGACAGGGACACTGAAGCTTTCTTT. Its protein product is CARSFDRDTEAFF.

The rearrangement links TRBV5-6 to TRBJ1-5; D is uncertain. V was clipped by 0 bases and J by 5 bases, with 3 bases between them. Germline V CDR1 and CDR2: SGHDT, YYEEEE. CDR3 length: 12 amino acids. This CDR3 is CASSLVDQPQHF. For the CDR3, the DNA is TGTGCCAGCAGCTTGGTCGATCAGCCCCAGCATTTT.

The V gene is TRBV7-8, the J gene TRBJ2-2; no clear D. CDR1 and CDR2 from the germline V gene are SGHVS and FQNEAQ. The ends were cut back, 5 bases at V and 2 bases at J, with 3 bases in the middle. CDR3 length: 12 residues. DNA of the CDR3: TGTGCCAGCAGCCCAAACACCGGGGAGCTGTTTTTT. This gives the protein CASSPNTGELFF.

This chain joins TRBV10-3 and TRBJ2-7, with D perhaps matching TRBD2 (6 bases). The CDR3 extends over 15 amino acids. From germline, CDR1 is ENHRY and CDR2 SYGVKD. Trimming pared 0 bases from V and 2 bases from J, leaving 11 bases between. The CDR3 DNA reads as TGTGCCATCAGTGAGTCGGAGGGTTTCACCTACGAGCAGTACTTC. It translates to CAISESEGFTYEQYF.

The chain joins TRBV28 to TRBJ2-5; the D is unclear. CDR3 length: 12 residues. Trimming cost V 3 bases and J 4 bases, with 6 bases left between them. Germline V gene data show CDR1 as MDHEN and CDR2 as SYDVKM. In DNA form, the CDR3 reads TGTGCCAGCAGTTTGCGAGGAGAGACCCAGTACTTC. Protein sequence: CASSLRGETQYF.

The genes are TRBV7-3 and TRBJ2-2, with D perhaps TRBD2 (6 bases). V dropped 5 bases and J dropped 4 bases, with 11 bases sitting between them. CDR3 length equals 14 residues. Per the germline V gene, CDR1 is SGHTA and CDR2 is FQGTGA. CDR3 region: CASSGGTSTGELFF. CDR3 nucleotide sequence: TGTGCCAGCAGCGGGGGGACGAGCACCGGGGAGCTGTTTTTT. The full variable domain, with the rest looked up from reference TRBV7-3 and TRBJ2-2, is GAGVSQTPSNKVTEKGKYVELRCDPISGHTALYWYRQSLGQGPEFLIYFQGTGAADDSGLPNDRFFAVRPEGSVSTLKIQRTERGDSAVYLCASSGGTSTGELFFGEGSRLTVL.

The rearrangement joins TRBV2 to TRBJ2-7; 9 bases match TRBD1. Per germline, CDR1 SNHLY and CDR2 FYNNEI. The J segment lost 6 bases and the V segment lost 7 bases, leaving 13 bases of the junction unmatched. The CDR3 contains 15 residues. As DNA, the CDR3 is TGTGCCAGCAACTTAGACAGGGGGAAAATTCCCGAGCAGTACTTC. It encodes CASNLDRGKIPEQYF.

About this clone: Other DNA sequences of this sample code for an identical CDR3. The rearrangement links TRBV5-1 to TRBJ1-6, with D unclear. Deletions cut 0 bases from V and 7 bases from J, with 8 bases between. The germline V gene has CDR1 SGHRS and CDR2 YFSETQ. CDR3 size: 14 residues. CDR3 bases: TGCGCCAGCAGCTTGGGGTCGGGAAATTCACCCCTCCACTTT. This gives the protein CASSLGSGNSPLHF.

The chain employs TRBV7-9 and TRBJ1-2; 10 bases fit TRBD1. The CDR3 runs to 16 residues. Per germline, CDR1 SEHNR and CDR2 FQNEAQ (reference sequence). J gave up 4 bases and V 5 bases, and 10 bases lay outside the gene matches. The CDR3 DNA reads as TGTGCCAGCAGCCTTAACCGGGACAGGGGTTCCTATGGCTACACCTTC. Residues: CASSLNRDRGSYGYTF.

CDR3 DNA: TGTGCCAGCAGCTTTATTGGGGATTCGGGAAGGGGGGGACAGCCCCAGCATTTT. Its protein product is CASSFIGDSGRGGQPQHF. V is TRBV5-8 and J is TRBJ1-5; D perhaps matches TRBD1 (6 bases). The germline V gene has CDR1 SGHTS and CDR2 YDEGEE. V lost 2 bases and J 7 bases, leaving 25 bases between the germline ends. This CDR3 region has 18 residues.

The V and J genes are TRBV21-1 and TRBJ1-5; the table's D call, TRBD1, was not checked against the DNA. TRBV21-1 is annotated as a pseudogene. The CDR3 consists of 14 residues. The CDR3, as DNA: TGTGCCAGCAGCACCGACAGGAGTGATCAGCCCCAGCATTTT. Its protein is CASSTDRSDQPQHF.

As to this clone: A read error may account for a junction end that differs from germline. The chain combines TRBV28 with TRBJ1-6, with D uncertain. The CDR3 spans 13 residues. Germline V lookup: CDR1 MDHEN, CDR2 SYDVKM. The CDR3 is CASSLLYSSPLHF. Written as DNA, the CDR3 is TGTGCCAGCAGTTTACTGTATAGTTCACCCCTCCACTTT.

The CDR3 coding sequence is TGTGCCAGCAGACCACAGGGATTCCCTGAAGCTTTCTTT. Translating gives CASRPQGFPEAFF. The rearrangement links TRBV6-5 to TRBJ1-1; possible D gene TRBD1, 6 bases. Trimming stripped 6 bases from V and 6 bases from J, with 14 bases between. CDR3 length: 13 residues. Germline CDR1 and CDR2: MNHEY and SVGAGI.

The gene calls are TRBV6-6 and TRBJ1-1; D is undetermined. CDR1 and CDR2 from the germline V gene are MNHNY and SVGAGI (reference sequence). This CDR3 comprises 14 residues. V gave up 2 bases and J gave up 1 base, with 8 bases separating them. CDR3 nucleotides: TGTGCCAGCAGTTACGTACGGGGGAACACTGAAGCTTTCTTT. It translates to CASSYVRGNTEAFF.

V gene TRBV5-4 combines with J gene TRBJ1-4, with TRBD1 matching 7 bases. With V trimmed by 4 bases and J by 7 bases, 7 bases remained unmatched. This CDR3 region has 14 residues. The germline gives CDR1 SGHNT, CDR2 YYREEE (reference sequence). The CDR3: CASSQQGKGEKLFF. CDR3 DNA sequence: TGTGCCAGCAGCCAACAGGGGAAGGGTGAAAAACTGTTTTTT. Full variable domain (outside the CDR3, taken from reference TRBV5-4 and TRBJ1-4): ETGVTQSPTHLIKTRGQQVTLRCSSQSGHNTVSWYQQALGQGPQFIFQYYREEENGRGNFPPRFSGLQFPNYSSELNVNALELDDSALYLCASSQQGKGEKLFFGSGTQLSVL.

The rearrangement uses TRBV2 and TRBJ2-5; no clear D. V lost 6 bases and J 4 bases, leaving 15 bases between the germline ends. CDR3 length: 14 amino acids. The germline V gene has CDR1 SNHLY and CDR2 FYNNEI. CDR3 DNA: TGTGCCAGCAGCCACCTAGACTTGGGAGAGACCCAGTACTTC. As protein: CASSHLDLGETQYF.

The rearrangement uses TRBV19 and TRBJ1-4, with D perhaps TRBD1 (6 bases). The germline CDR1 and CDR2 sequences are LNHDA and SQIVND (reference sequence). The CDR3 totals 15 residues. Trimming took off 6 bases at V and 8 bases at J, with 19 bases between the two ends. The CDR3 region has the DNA TGTGCCAGTAGCCCTTACAGGGTCTTTGGCGAAAAACTGTTTTTT. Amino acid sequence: CASSPYRVFGEKLFF.

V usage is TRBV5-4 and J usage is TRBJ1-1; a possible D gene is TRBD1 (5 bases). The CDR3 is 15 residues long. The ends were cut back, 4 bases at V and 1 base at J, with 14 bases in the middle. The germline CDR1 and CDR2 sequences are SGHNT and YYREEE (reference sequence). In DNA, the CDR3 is TGTGCCAGCAGCCCGGGGGGGACCGCGAACACTGAAGCTTTCTTT. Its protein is CASSPGGTANTEAFF.

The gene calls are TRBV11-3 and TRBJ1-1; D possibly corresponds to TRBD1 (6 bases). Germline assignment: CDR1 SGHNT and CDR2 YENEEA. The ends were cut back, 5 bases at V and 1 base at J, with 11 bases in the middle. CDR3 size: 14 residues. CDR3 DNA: TGTGCCAGCAGCCCCTCGGGACAGAACACTGAAGCTTTCTTT. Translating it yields CASSPSGQNTEAFF.

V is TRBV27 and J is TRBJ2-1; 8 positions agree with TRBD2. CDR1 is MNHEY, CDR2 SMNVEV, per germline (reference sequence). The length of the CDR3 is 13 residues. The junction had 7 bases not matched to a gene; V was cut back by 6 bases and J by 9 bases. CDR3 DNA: TGTGCCAGCAGCTCCACAACTAGCGGTGAGCAGTTCTTC. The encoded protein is CASSSTTSGEQFF.

DNA for the CDR3: TGTGCCAGCAGTTTCTTCGCGGGGTCTGGCACAGATACGCAGTATTTT. The encoded protein is CASSFFAGSGTDTQYF. This rearrangement joins TRBV2 to TRBJ2-3; D is perhaps TRBD2 (6 bases). V was cut by 5 bases and J by 1 base, with 16 bases left in between. The CDR3 is 16 amino acids. The germline CDR1 and CDR2 sequences are SNHLY and FYNNEI.